These 2 T cell receptor beta chains were all obtained from the same sample, sequenced in a study of Ad26.COV2.S vaccination and SARS-CoV-2 variants. Sequenced by immunoSEQ multiplex PCR; TCRdb stores in-frame clones only, minus some. Counted here are 300,000 to 500,000 clones, approximately 86% occurring once; the ten biggest clones make up roughly 3.2%. Described treatment: 19 received Ad26.COV2.S at low or high dose, single or two shots; about 5 received placebo; per-sample allocation not given. Day 63 after the first injection of vaccine or placebo was the sampling time. Sequencing used peripheral blood, obtained in a trial of Ad26.COV2.S vaccine versus placebo. These receptors were obtained from a person aged 18 to 65 who received the Ad26.COV2.S COVID-19 vaccine or a placebo.

This chain's CDR3 is CAVSSGALNTEAFF. In DNA form, the CDR3 reads TGTGCCGTTTCCTCGGGGGCATTGAACACTGAAGCTTTCTTT. This chain connects TRBV2 to TRBJ1-1; tentative D call: TRBD1 (6 bases). V dropped 11 bases and J dropped 0 bases, with 16 bases sitting between them. The CDR3 has 14 residues. Germline values: CDR1 SNHLY, CDR2 FYNNEI.

The rearrangement uses TRBV7-6 and TRBJ1-2, with no clear D. The CDR3 extends over 13 amino acids. Germline CDR1 SGHVS, CDR2 FNYEAQ. V lost 2 bases and J 4 bases, leaving 8 bases between the germline ends. DNA for the CDR3: TGTGCCAGCAGCTTATTGCCCTTCTATGGCTACACCTTC. This gives the protein CASSLLPFYGYTF. The full variable domain, in which reference TRBV7-6 and TRBJ1-2 provide the parts outside the CDR3, is GAGVSQSPRYKVTKRGQDVALRCDPISGHVSLYWYRQALGQGPEFLTYFNYEAQQDKSGLPNDRFSAERPEGSISTLTIQRTEQRDSAMYRCASSLLPFYGYTFGSGTRLTVV.